This entry concerns a single T cell receptor beta chain. The antigen it binds to is not known. One base away there is no much larger clone; base qualities are not given. For sequencing of the TCRbeta CDR3 region, genomic DNA was extracted from the sorted cells. The immunoSEQ Assay was used for sequencing of TCRbeta CDR3 regions. Not all clones reach the TCRdb copy of this immuneACCESS table, which keeps in-frame sequences only. Checked studies attribute under half of the gap to unresolved V genes and leave the rest unexplained. The sample includes about 19,000 clones, with roughly 68% observed a single time. The ten biggest clones cover approximately 11% of the sample. This sample was taken from a study of OX40 agonist ivuxolimab in advanced cancers. Concerning the study at large: Ivuxolimab, which targeted the costimulatory receptor OX40 (CD134), was an agonistic, fully human IgG2 monoclonal antibody. Intravenous ivuxolimab was administered to patients every 2 weeks at six dose levels: 0.01, 0.1, 0.3, 1.5, 3 and 10 mg/kg. Among the approximately 50 dose-escalation patients, about 19 had hepatocellular carcinoma, roughly 15 melanoma, 9 renal cell carcinoma and 9 head and neck cancer. A male proportion of around 83% and a mean age of approximately 58 years, ranging from 23 to 79, were recorded for the dose-escalation cohort. Prior anti-PD-1, anti-PD-L1 or anti-CTLA-4 therapy was permitted, and checkpoint inhibitors had been received by more than 35% of dose-escalation patients. Partial responses were achieved by three dose-escalation patients, of whom one had hepatocellular carcinoma and two had cutaneous melanoma. The point of sequencing TCRbeta in the periphery was to test whether ivuxolimab changed TCR sequence diversity and drove clonal T-cell expansion. The paper covers the monotherapy dose-escalation part of the phase I ivuxolimab trial, which included N ≈ 52 patients. The full study reports these points: At doses from 0.1 to 3.0 mg/kg, clonal expansion was seen in both CD4+ and CD8+ blood T cells between baseline and week 6. After ivuxolimab, CD8+ T cells had more expanded clones than CD4+ T cells on average. Low levels of normalized T-cell clonal expansion were also seen in some nonresponding patients. In the 0.1-3.0 mg/kg groups, partial responders were among the patients with the lowest normalized peripheral clonal expansion, particularly in CD8+ T cells. The antigen specificity of the peripheral T cells that underwent clonal expansion was not determined.

Patients with a history of autoimmune disease or receiving systemic immunosuppression were excluded from the trial. Peripheral blood for TCR sequencing was collected from all dose cohorts at baseline, on cycle 4 day 1, and on cycle 7 day 1. Samples came from an open-label, multicenter, first-in-human phase I dose-escalation trial of ivuxolimab. The trial enrolled adults with locally advanced or metastatic head and neck squamous cell, hepatocellular, melanoma or renal cell carcinoma. Before TCR sequencing, CD4+ T cells and CD8+ T cells from peripheral blood were sorted into separate populations. Reading the germline V gene (reference sequence) gives CDR1 SGHAT and CDR2 FQDESV. Counted from cysteine to phenylalanine, this CDR3 has 13 amino acids. Of the read, only the CDR3 DNA is kept; its 39 bases are in frame from base 1. The trim is 0 bases for V and 2 bases for J, with a gap of 3 bases between the germline ends.

The source material was CD4+ or CD8+ T cells sorted from blood, sampled in a trial of the OX40 agonist ivuxolimab. The chain links TRBV11-1 with TRBJ2-3; no D gene is confidently identified. This receptor was obtained from an adult with an advanced solid tumor such as melanoma, head and neck, liver or kidney cancer. The CDR3 amino acid sequence is: CASSLAPTDTQYF. The DNA sequence is TGTGCCAGCAGCTTAGCACCCACAGATACGCAGTATTTT.